One sample yielded the 26 T cell receptor beta chains listed below, sequenced in a study of cytomegalovirus exposure and HLA in healthy donors. PCR amplification relied on 60 Vbeta primers (plus 13 Jbeta primers). Clones were sequenced by immunoSEQ multiplex PCR, and TCRdb holds only the in-frame ones, with some missing. The profile shows about 110,000 clones, 71% of them singletons. Sequencing was performed on PBMCs. These receptors all come from a female donor in good health and CMV-seronegative.

The CDR3 reads CASSLGGRPQHF. CDR3 bases: TGTGCCAGCAGCTTAGGGGGGCGGCCCCAGCATTTT. V and J are TRBV7-9 and TRBJ1-5; D possibly corresponds to TRBD1 (6 bases). Trimming removed 1 base from V and 9 bases from J, with 7 bases in between. This CDR3 is built from 12 residues. Germline-derived CDR1 and CDR2 are SEHNR and FQNEAQ (reference sequence).

This clone was seen a few times. The chain is built from TRBV4-1 and TRBJ2-7, with a possible D match to TRBD1 (6 bases). The CDR3 sequence is 14 residues long. Per germline, CDR1 MGHRA and CDR2 YSYEKL. The germline V and J ends were trimmed by 3 bases and 4 bases, with 13 bases remaining between them. CDR3 residues: CASSQGPGEYEQYF. CDR3 in DNA: TGCGCCAGCAGCCAGGGGCCAGGGGAGTACGAGCAGTACTTC.

V gene TRBV30 combines with J gene TRBJ1-1; D is undetermined. The germline V gene encodes CDR1 GTSNPN and CDR2 SVGIG (reference sequence). The CDR3 runs 14 residues. Trimming stripped 2 bases from V and 4 bases from J, with 14 bases between. The CDR3 reads CAWSPVRGGTEAFF. CDR3 nucleotide sequence: TGTGCCTGGAGTCCAGTAAGAGGAGGCACTGAAGCTTTCTTT.

The chain recombines TRBV7-2 with TRBJ2-1; weak D call: TRBD1 (7 bases). V lost 1 base to trimming and J lost 4 bases, with 11 bases between them. The germline V gene encodes CDR1 SGHTA and CDR2 FQGNSA. The CDR3 has 15 residues. The CDR3 region has the DNA TGTGCCAGCAGCTTAGATCAGGGGGGATACAATGAGCAGTTCTTC. Encoded protein: CASSLDQGGYNEQFF.

A remark on this clone: Other DNA sequences in this sample translate to the same CDR3. The J gene is TRBJ2-1, the V gene TRBV11-3; D is uncertain. The germline V and J ends were trimmed by 5 bases and 6 bases, with 14 bases remaining between them. The CDR3 is 14 residues long. From germline, CDR1 is SGHNT and CDR2 YENEEA. CDR3 sequence reads: CASSITGLANEQFF. CDR3 in DNA: TGTGCCAGCAGCATAACCGGATTAGCCAATGAGCAGTTCTTC.

Details on this clone: The junction departs from germline at one end; a sequencing error may be responsible. The gene calls are TRBV2 and TRBJ1-4; D remains ambiguous. From germline, CDR1 is SNHLY and CDR2 FYNNEI. This CDR3 is 13 amino acids long. CDR3 region: CASKSSRQVPSIF. The DNA of the CDR3 is TGTGCCAGCAAATCCTCACGCCAGGTCCCCTCAATTTTT.

This clone was seen only a few times. This rearrangement joins TRBV6-1 to TRBJ1-2, with 8 bases aligning to TRBD1. Germline trimming cut 2 bases from V and 1 base from J; bases unmatched to any gene: 6. Germline CDR1 reads MNHNS; CDR2 reads SASEGT. CDR3 length: 16 amino acids. CDR3 protein: CASSEPGQGINYGYTF. CDR3 nucleotide sequence: TGTGCCAGCAGTGAACCAGGACAGGGAATTAACTATGGCTACACCTTC.

The chain links TRBV13 to TRBJ1-1, with 8 positions matching TRBD1. In germline, CDR1 is PRHDT, CDR2 FYEKMQ (reference sequence). J was trimmed by 4 bases and V by 3 bases; bases with no gene match: 7. This CDR3 is built from 15 residues. The CDR3 nucleotides are TGTGCCAGCAGCTTCAGACAGGGGCAGGGCACTGAAGCTTTCTTT. Protein sequence: CASSFRQGQGTEAFF.

The V gene is TRBV20-1, the J gene TRBJ2-5; D uncertain. CDR1 is DFQATT and CDR2 is SNEGSKA in the germline V gene (reference sequence). The CDR3 length is 11 residues. V lost 6 bases, J lost 2 bases, and 7 bases lay in between. CDR3 bases: TGCAGTGCCAGACTTCAAGAGACCCAGTACTTC. This sequence encodes CSARLQETQYF.

The chain carries TRBV19 and TRBJ2-7; 10 bases are shared with TRBD1. This CDR3 is built from 15 residues. Trimming removed 4 bases from V and 4 bases from J; junction bases left unmatched: 7. Per germline, CDR1 LNHDA and CDR2 SQIVND (reference sequence). CDR3 nucleotide sequence: TGTGCCAGTAGTACGCGGGACAGGGGAATTTACGAGCAGTACTTC. Its translation: CASSTRDRGIYEQYF.

The chain combines TRBV15 with TRBJ1-5, with unresolved D. Trimming pared 5 bases from V and 0 bases from J, leaving 8 bases between. This CDR3 region has 14 residues. The germline V gene encodes CDR1 LNHNV and CDR2 YYDKDF (reference sequence). The CDR3 loop is CATSGRYSNQPQHF. CDR3 sequence (DNA): TGTGCCACCAGCGGCAGATATAGCAATCAGCCCCAGCATTTT.

The chain employs TRBV5-1 and TRBJ2-3; no definite D call. Germline-derived CDR1 and CDR2 are SGHRS and YFSETQ. This CDR3 contains 14 residues. V dropped 4 bases and J dropped 0 bases, with 9 bases sitting between them. The CDR3 sequence: CASSSEFSTDTQYF. CDR3 bases: TGCGCCAGCAGCAGTGAGTTTAGCACAGATACGCAGTATTTT.

The table lists this clone with a few counts. This chain uses TRBV29-1 with TRBJ2-1, with a possible D match to TRBD2 (5 bases). Trimming took off 3 bases at V and 0 bases at J, with 6 bases between the two ends. Germline CDR1 SQVTM, CDR2 ANQGSEA. The CDR3 has 13 amino acids. The CDR3 DNA follows: TGCAGCGTTGAGGGGAGCTCCTACAATGAGCAGTTCTTC. It specifies CSVEGSSYNEQFF.

The rearrangement uses TRBV30 and TRBJ2-5, with TRBD1 matching over 7 bases. Germline loops: CDR1 GTSNPN, CDR2 SVGIG (reference sequence). J gave up 5 bases and V 2 bases, and 8 bases lay outside the gene matches. The CDR3 length is 14 residues. The CDR3 bases are TGTGCCTGGAGTCCTAAGGGGGCAGGCGAGACCCAGTACTTC. Amino acid sequence: CAWSPKGAGETQYF.

CDR3 loop: CASSYLGKLFF. The CDR3 nucleotides read TGTGCCAGCAGTTACCTAGGAAAACTGTTTTTT. V is TRBV6-5 and J is TRBJ1-4; D is unresolved. V dropped 2 bases and J dropped 10 bases, with 5 bases sitting between them. The CDR3 is made up of 11 amino acids. Germline assignment: CDR1 MNHEY and CDR2 SVGAGI.

This clone showed up many times. The gene calls are TRBV5-1 and TRBJ2-5, with 11 bases matching TRBD1. This CDR3 spans 15 amino acids. V lost 5 bases, J lost 5 bases, and 8 bases stayed unmatched. Germline V gene sequence: CDR1 SGHRS, CDR2 YFSETQ. CDR3 coding DNA: TGCGCCAGCAGTCCTCCGGGACAGGGGGGGGAGACCCAGTACTTC. It codes for CASSPPGQGGETQYF.

The CDR3, as DNA: TGTGCCAGCAGCCCACAGGGTGTTGAGACTGAAGCTTTCTTT. Translating gives CASSPQGVETEAFF. The chain links TRBV5-4 to TRBJ1-1, with D tentatively TRBD1 (6 bases). With 4 bases removed from V and 5 bases from J, the gap between germline ends came to 15 bases. This CDR3 spans 14 amino acids. Germline V gene data show CDR1 as SGHNT and CDR2 as YYREEE (reference sequence).

As DNA, the CDR3 is TGTGCCAGCATGGACAGGGACTACTGGGGTGGCTACACCTTC. It yields the protein CASMDRDYWGGYTF. The chain couples TRBV25-1 to TRBJ1-2; TRBD1 matches at 8 bases. V shed 7 bases and J 7 bases; nucleotides not matched to a gene: 11. Germline-derived CDR1 and CDR2 are MGHDK and SYGVNS. The CDR3 runs 14 residues.

This chain joins TRBV6-4 and TRBJ2-1; D possibly corresponds to TRBD2 (6 bases). Trimming removed 5 bases from V and 2 bases from J, with 13 bases in between. CDR1 and CDR2 (germline): MRHNA, SNTAGT. This CDR3 comprises 15 residues. CDR3 sequence: CASSREEAAYNEQFF. The CDR3 coding sequence is TGTGCCAGCAGTAGGGAGGAGGCCGCCTACAATGAGCAGTTCTTC.

The V call is TRBV10-3, the J call TRBJ2-5; 7 nucleotides match TRBD2. Per the germline V gene, CDR1 is ENHRY and CDR2 is SYGVKD. The CDR3 extends over 14 amino acids. V shed 10 bases and J 2 bases; nucleotides not matched to a gene: 10. The CDR3: CATQGWREQETQYF. The CDR3 DNA reads as TGTGCCACCCAAGGGTGGCGGGAGCAAGAGACCCAGTACTTC.

The rearrangement links TRBV5-1 to TRBJ1-4; D uncertain. Germline values: CDR1 SGHRS, CDR2 YFSETQ. The CDR3 consists of 17 residues. Trimming pared 4 bases from V and 0 bases from J, leaving 16 bases between. CDR3 amino acids: CASSREAADSTNEKLFF. The CDR3 bases are TGCGCCAGCAGCCGTGAGGCGGCAGACTCAACTAATGAAAAACTGTTTTTT.

The rearrangement links TRBV20-1 to TRBJ2-1; 9 bases agree with TRBD2. Trimming removed 3 bases from V and 14 bases from J; junction bases left unmatched: 5. The CDR3 extends over 11 amino acids. Germline V lookup: CDR1 DFQATT, CDR2 SNEGSKA (reference sequence). CDR3 region: CSASWASGEFF. For the CDR3, the DNA is TGCAGTGCTAGCTGGGCTAGCGGGGAGTTCTTC.

This clone was counted a few times. The V gene is TRBV4-1, the J gene TRBJ2-1; a weak D match, TRBD1 (5 bases). CDR1 and CDR2 (germline): MGHRA, YSYEKL. CDR3 length equals 16 residues. V was clipped by 1 base and J by 10 bases, with 20 bases between them. The CDR3 loop is CASSQVQGPPYSEQFF. DNA for the CDR3: TGCGCCAGCAGCCAAGTCCAGGGCCCGCCCTATTCCGAGCAGTTCTTC.

This clone showed up just a few times. The chain is built from TRBV9 and TRBJ2-3; 11 nucleotides match TRBD2. Germline trimming cut 3 bases from V and 1 base from J; bases unmatched to any gene: 13. This CDR3 spans 19 amino acids. Germline CDR1 SGDLS, CDR2 YYNGEE. The CDR3 here is CASSEQGLAVGGGTDTQYF. CDR3 DNA: TGTGCCAGCAGCGAGCAGGGACTAGCGGTAGGGGGGGGCACAGATACGCAGTATTTT.

The gene calls are TRBV28 and TRBJ1-4, with D tentatively TRBD1 (5 bases). CDR1 and CDR2 (germline): MDHEN, SYDVKM. The length of the CDR3 is 14 residues. V was cut by 3 bases and J by 7 bases, with 12 bases left in between. CDR3 DNA: TGTGCCAGCAGTTTTTGGCAGGGCGGTGAAAAACTGTTTTTT. It codes for CASSFWQGGEKLFF.

J is TRBJ2-7 and V is TRBV28, with TRBD2 matching 7 bases. Trimming at V came to 2 bases and at J to 5 bases, leaving 3 bases not matched to a gene. Germline values: CDR1 MDHEN, CDR2 SYDVKM. The CDR3 has 13 residues. CDR3: CASSLGGGDEQYF. The CDR3 nucleotides read TGTGCCAGCAGTTTAGGGGGGGGAGACGAGCAGTACTTC.